Only a few counts were recorded for the clone carrying this T cell receptor beta chain. Antigen: not known. The record originates from a study of T cells after yellow fever vaccination. As for the study in general: Fractions of limited cellularity were prepared by means of SMART-Seq v4 Ultra Low Input.

Whole-study results and caveats: Once the booster was given, most primary-vaccination clones reappeared, at around 95% for CD4 and over 85% for CD8.

V shed 10 bases and J shed 4 bases, with 22 bases lying between them. This CDR3 contains 16 residues. Germline V lookup: CDR1 MDHEN, CDR2 SYDVKM. Via MiXCR, TCRdb re-called the 5' RACE reads, giving one row per CDR3 protein. This table holds 550,000 or so distinct CDR3 sequences, about a fifth found once. Sample: PBMCs, taken 15 days after the yellow fever booster vaccination. The TCR sequence derives from a man in his thirties or forties who received the YFV17D yellow fever vaccine. The chain couples TRBV28 to TRBJ2-2, with D perhaps assigned TRBD1 or TRBD2 (5 bases each). The CDR3 reads CAKKYRVLRGTGELFF. DNA for the CDR3: TGTGCCAAGAAATATCGGGTGTTGAGGGGCACCGGGGAGCTGTTTTTT.